Below, 18 T cell receptor beta chains from the same sample are listed, as sequenced in a study of blood T cell repertoires in COVID-19. TCRdb's copy holds only in-frame clones and misses some; the assay was immunoSEQ multiplex PCR. The data hold 100,000 to 150,000 clones, with 70% to 90% observed a single time. The sequencing sample was made of peripheral blood. Receptors originate from a human donor in a cohort sampled during active COVID-19.

The CDR3: CASTQSGGPDEKLFF. CDR3 nucleotides: TGTGCCAGTACCCAATCCGGGGGGCCGGATGAAAAACTGTTTTTT. The chain uses TRBV19 and TRBJ1-4, with D tentatively TRBD1 (6 bases). There are 15 residues in the CDR3. Germline assignment: CDR1 LNHDA and CDR2 SQIVND (reference sequence). The V end lost 7 bases, the J end lost 6 bases, and 18 bases lay between the germline ends.

DNA for the CDR3: TGTGCCAGCAGGCAGGGGCTTAGAGAGACCCAGTACTTC. It specifies CASRQGLRETQYF. The genes are TRBV6-5 and TRBJ2-5; a possible D gene is TRBD1 (6 bases). Between the trimmed V and J ends, which lost 6 bases and 4 bases, there was a span of 12 bases. CDR1 and CDR2 (germline): MNHEY, SVGAGI. The CDR3 length is 13 residues.

At least ten counts were recorded for this clone. The rearrangement links TRBV10-3 to TRBJ2-7, with a weak D call TRBD2 (5 bases). Germline-derived CDR1 and CDR2 are ENHRY and SYGVKD. The V end was cut by 3 bases, the J end by 3 bases, with 9 bases between. CDR3 length: 13 amino acids. For the CDR3, the DNA is TGTGCCATCAGTGATTTAGGGAGCTACGAGCAGTACTTC. Its protein is CAISDLGSYEQYF.

The table lists this clone with a count of one. This rearrangement joins TRBV2 to TRBJ1-2, with a possible D match to TRBD1 (6 bases). The CDR3 covers 12 residues. Looked up from germline, CDR1 is SNHLY and CDR2 is FYNNEI. The ends were cut back, 8 bases at V and 8 bases at J, with 15 bases in the middle. CDR3 loop: CASFRGGGGYTF. CDR3 nucleotides: TGTGCCAGCTTTAGGGGGGGCGGAGGCTACACCTTC.

The rearrangement joins TRBV2 to TRBJ1-2; 10 bases fit TRBD1. The germline V gene encodes CDR1 SNHLY and CDR2 FYNNEI. Unmatched junction bases numbered 5, after V lost 5 bases and J lost 8 bases. The CDR3 totals 13 residues. The CDR3 sequence is CASSRQGAWGYTF. The CDR3 DNA is TGTGCCAGCAGTCGACAGGGGGCTTGGGGCTACACCTTC.

The chain carries TRBV5-1 and TRBJ1-4; 9 positions match TRBD1. The germline gives CDR1 SGHRS, CDR2 YFSETQ. The CDR3 has 15 residues. V trimming: 0 bases; J trimming: 16 bases; junction bases outside the gene matches: 13. The CDR3 reads CASSLDGTGSGVEFF. As DNA, the CDR3 is TGCGCCAGCAGCTTGGACGGGACAGGGTCGGGCGTGGAGTTTTTT. The full variable domain, completed using reference TRBV5-1 and TRBJ1-4, is KAGVTQTPRYLIKTRGQQVTLSCSPISGHRSVSWYQQTPGQGLQFLFEYFSETQRNKGNFPGRFSGRQFSNSRSEMNVSTLELGDSALYLCASSLDGTGSGVEFFGSGTQLSVL.

J is TRBJ2-2 and V is TRBV9, with 10 bases matching TRBD1. The CDR3 spans 15 residues. CDR1 and CDR2 (germline): SGDLS, YYNGEE. Trimming cost V 0 bases and J 9 bases; bases outside gene matches: 5. The CDR3 DNA is TGTGCCAGCAGCGTAGTGGGACAGGGGAGCAGGGAGCTGTTTTTT. Amino acid sequence: CASSVVGQGSRELFF.

The chain couples TRBV6-6 to TRBJ2-7; 12 bases are shared with TRBD2. The CDR3 is 14 amino acids. Germline V gene data show CDR1 as MNHNY and CDR2 as SVGAGI (reference sequence). Trimming at V came to 8 bases and at J to 4 bases, leaving 6 bases not matched to a gene. CDR3 amino acids: CASRLAGDIYEQYF. CDR3 in DNA: TGTGCCAGCCGACTAGCGGGGGACATTTACGAGCAGTACTTC.

The rearrangement joins TRBV4-1 to TRBJ1-3; maybe TRBD1 (6 bases). V was trimmed by 1 base and J by 0 bases, leaving 16 bases between them. Germline lookup yields CDR1 MGHRA and CDR2 YSYEKL. The CDR3 is 18 residues long. For the CDR3, the DNA is TGCGCCAGCAGCCAAGCGGGGGGCTACTCTAACTCTGGAAACACCATATATTTT. It yields the protein CASSQAGGYSNSGNTIYF.

The chain recombines TRBV6-5 with TRBJ2-3; 8 bases map to TRBD2. The CDR3 has 14 amino acids. The trim removed 6 bases at V and 4 bases at J, leaving 6 bases unmatched. Germline CDR1 MNHEY, CDR2 SVGAGI. CDR3 amino acids: CASRPTSGPDTQYF. The CDR3 region has the DNA TGTGCCAGCAGGCCCACTAGCGGCCCAGATACGCAGTATTTT.

The chain combines TRBV19 with TRBJ1-5, with 7 nucleotides matching TRBD1. V was pared by 3 bases and J by 4 bases, with 3 bases of the junction left unmatched. The CDR3 totals 14 residues. Per germline, CDR1 LNHDA and CDR2 SQIVND (reference sequence). DNA for the CDR3: TGTGCCAGTAGTATCGGGACAGTTAATCAGCCCCAGCATTTT. It codes for CASSIGTVNQPQHF.

The chain has TRBV9 and TRBJ1-1; TRBD1 matches 9 bases. This CDR3 contains 13 residues. V trimming: 5 bases; J trimming: 6 bases; junction bases outside the gene matches: 5. Germline V gene data show CDR1 as SGDLS and CDR2 as YYNGEE. The CDR3 DNA reads as TGTGCCAGCAGGGGACAGGGAGCGGCTGAAGCTTTCTTT. Translated: CASRGQGAAEAFF.

This chain uses TRBV14 with TRBJ2-1; D is undetermined. Germline CDR1 is SGHDN and CDR2 is FVKESK. CDR3 size: 13 residues. The V gene lost 0 bases and the J gene lost 8 bases, with 8 bases spanning the gap. This chain's CDR3 is CASSQEIRDEQFF. The CDR3 bases are TGTGCCAGCAGCCAAGAGATTCGAGATGAGCAGTTCTTC.

The chain links TRBV11-2 to TRBJ2-3; TRBD2 aligns across 9 bases. Germline CDR1 and CDR2: SGHAT and FQNNGV. The CDR3 extends over 15 amino acids. Unmatched junction bases numbered 6, after V lost 4 bases and J lost 4 bases. The CDR3 DNA is TGTGCCAGCAGCTCCCTAGCGGGAAGGTCAGATACGCAGTATTTT. Translating it yields CASSSLAGRSDTQYF.

In its sample, this clone was seen a few times. This same CDR3 is encoded by further DNA sequences in the sample. The chain employs TRBV28 and TRBJ2-1, with 8 positions matching TRBD1. There are 15 residues in the CDR3. The V segment lost 5 bases and the J segment 5 bases; nucleotides outside the gene matches: 8. CDR1 and CDR2 from the germline V gene are MDHEN and SYDVKM. Here the CDR3 DNA reads TGTGCCAGCAGTCCTCAGGGGGCGCTCAACAATGAGCAGTTCTTC. Encoded protein: CASSPQGALNNEQFF.

The V and J genes are TRBV9 and TRBJ2-3; 8 bases are shared with TRBD2. Germline CDR1 and CDR2: SGDLS and YYNGEE. V shed 0 bases and J 8 bases; nucleotides not matched to a gene: 8. The CDR3 totals 15 residues. The CDR3 protein is CASSVGESGGFTQYF. Written as DNA, the CDR3 is TGTGCCAGCAGCGTAGGGGAAAGCGGGGGCTTTACGCAGTATTTT.

This chain uses TRBV3-1 (or the pseudogene TRBV3-2) with TRBJ2-5; D might be TRBD2 (5 bases). This CDR3 region has 16 residues. In germline, CDR1 is LGHDT, CDR2 YNNKEL (reference sequence). V was clipped by 4 bases and J by 5 bases, with 20 bases between them. The CDR3 DNA reads as TGTGCCAGCAGCCGCCTTGATCGAGGGCGCCTGGAGACCCAGTACTTC. Amino acids: CASSRLDRGRLETQYF.

The gene calls are TRBV5-1 and TRBJ2-3; perhaps TRBD1 as D (5 bases). The CDR3 is 15 residues long. Trimming cost V 2 bases and J 3 bases, with 13 bases left between them. CDR1 and CDR2 (germline): SGHRS, YFSETQ. This CDR3 reads CASSLVTPGTDTQYF. CDR3 DNA sequence: TGCGCCAGCAGCTTAGTAACGCCAGGGACAGATACGCAGTATTTT.